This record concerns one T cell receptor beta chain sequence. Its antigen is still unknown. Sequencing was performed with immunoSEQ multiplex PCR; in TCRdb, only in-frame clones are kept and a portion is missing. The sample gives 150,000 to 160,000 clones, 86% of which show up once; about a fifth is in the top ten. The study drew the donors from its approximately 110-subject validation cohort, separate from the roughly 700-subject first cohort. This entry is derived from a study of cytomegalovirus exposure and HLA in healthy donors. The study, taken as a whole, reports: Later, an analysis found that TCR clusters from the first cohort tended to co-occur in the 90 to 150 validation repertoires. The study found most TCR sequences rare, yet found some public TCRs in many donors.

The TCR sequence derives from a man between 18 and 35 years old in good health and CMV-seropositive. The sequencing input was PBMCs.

The CDR3 nucleotides are TGCGCCAGCAGCCAAGATGGAGGGGGGGGACAGCCCCAGCATTTT. Translated, it gives CASSQDGGGGQPQHF. V and J are TRBV4-3 and TRBJ1-5, with D possibly matching TRBD1 (6 bases). Germline CDR1 LGHNA, CDR2 YSLEER. There are 15 residues in the CDR3. V was pared by 0 bases and J by 7 bases, with 13 bases between.